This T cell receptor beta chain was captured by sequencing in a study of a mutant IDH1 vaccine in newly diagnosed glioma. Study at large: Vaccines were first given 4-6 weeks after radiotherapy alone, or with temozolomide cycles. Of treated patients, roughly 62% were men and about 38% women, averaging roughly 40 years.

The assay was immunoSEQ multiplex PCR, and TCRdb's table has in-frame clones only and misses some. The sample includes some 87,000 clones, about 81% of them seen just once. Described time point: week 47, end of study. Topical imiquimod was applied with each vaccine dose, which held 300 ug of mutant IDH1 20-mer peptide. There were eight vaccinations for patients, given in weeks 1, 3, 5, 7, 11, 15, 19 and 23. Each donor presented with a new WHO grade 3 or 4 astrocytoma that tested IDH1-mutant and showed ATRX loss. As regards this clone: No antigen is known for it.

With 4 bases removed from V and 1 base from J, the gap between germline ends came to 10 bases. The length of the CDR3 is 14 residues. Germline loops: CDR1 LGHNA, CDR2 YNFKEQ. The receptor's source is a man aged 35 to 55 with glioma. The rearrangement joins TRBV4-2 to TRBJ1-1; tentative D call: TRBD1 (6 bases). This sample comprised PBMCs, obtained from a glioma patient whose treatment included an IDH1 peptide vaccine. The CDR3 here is CASSPRDKNTEAFF. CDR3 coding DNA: TGTGCCAGCAGCCCCCGGGACAAGAACACTGAAGCTTTCTTT.